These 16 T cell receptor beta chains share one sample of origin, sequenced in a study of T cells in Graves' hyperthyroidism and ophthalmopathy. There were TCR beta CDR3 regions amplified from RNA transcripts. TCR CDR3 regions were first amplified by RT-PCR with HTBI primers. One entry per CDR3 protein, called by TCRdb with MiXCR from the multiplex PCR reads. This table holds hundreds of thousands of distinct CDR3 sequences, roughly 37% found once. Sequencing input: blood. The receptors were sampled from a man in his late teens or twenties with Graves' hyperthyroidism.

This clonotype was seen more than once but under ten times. CDR3 loop: CASSYKAGGSNYEQYF. In nucleotides, the CDR3 is TGTGCCAGCAGTTACAAGGCTGGCGGGAGCAATTACGAGCAGTACTTC. The chain carries TRBV6-5 and TRBJ2-7, with 7 bases fitting TRBD2. V was pared by 2 bases and J by 4 bases, with 11 bases of the junction left unmatched. The length of the CDR3 is 16 residues. Germline CDR1 reads MNHEY; CDR2 reads SVGAGI.

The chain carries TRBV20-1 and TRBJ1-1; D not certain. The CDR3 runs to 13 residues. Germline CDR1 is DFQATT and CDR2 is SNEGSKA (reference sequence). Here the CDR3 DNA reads TGCAGCAGCCCCAAGTTTTTTACAAATGAAGCTTTCTTT. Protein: CSSPKFFTNEAFF.

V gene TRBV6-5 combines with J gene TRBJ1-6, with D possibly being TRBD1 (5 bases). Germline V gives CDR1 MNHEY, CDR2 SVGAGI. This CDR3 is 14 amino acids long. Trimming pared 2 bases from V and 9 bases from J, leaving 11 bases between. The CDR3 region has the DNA TGTGCCAGCAGTTACAGGGGTCTGGGTTCACCCCTCCACTTT. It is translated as CASSYRGLGSPLHF.

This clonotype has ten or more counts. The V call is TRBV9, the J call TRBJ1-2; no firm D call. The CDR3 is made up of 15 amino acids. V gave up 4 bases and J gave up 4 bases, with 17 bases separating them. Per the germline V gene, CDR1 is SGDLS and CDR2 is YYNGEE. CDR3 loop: CASSPKVSRSYGYTF. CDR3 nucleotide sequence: TGTGCCAGCAGCCCGAAAGTATCAAGGTCCTATGGCTACACCTTC.

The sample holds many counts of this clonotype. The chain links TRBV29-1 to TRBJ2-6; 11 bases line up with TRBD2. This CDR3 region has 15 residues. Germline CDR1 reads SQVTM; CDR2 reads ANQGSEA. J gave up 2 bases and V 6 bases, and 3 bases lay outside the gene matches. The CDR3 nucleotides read TGCAGCGTCACTAGCGGGAGTGCTGGGGCCAACGTCCTGACTTTC. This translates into CSVTSGSAGANVLTF.

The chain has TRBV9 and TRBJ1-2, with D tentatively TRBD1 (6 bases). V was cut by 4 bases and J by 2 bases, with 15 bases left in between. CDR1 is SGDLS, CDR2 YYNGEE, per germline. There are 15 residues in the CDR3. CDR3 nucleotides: TGTGCCAGCAGCCAAGTAGGGACAACCAACTATGGCTACACCTTC. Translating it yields CASSQVGTTNYGYTF.

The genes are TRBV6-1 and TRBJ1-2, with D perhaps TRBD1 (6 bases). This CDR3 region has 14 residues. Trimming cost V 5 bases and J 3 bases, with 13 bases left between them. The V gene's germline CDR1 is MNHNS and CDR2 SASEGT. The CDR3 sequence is CASSYSTGYYGYTF. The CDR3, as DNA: TGTGCCAGCAGTTACTCGACAGGCTACTATGGCTACACCTTC.

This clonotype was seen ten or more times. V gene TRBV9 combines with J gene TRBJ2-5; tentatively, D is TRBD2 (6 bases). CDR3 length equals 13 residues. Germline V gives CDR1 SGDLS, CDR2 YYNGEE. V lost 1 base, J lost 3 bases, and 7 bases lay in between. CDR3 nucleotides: TGTGCCAGCAGCGTATGGGGGGAAGAGACCCAGTACTTC. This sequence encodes CASSVWGEETQYF.

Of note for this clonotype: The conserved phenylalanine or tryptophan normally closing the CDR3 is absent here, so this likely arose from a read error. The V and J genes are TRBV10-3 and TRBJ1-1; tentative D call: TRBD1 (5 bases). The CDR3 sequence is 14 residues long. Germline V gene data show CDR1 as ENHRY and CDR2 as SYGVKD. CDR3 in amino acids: CASSFWQGNTEAFV. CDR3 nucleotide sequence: TGTGCCAGCAGTTTTTGGCAGGGGAACACTGAAGCTTTCGTT.

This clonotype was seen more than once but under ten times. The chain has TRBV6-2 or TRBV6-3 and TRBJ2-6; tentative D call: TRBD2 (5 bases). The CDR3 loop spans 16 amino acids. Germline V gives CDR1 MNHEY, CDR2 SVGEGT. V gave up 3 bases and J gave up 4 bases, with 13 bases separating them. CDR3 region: CASSYRGNSGANVLTF. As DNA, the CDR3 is TGTGCCAGCAGTTATCGGGGAAACAGCGGGGCCAACGTCCTGACTTTC.

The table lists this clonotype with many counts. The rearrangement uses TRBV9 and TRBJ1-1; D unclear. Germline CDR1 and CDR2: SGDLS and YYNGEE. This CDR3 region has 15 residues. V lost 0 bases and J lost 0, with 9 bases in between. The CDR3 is CASSVDGLLNTEAFF. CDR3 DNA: TGTGCCAGCAGCGTAGATGGACTGCTGAACACTGAAGCTTTCTTT.

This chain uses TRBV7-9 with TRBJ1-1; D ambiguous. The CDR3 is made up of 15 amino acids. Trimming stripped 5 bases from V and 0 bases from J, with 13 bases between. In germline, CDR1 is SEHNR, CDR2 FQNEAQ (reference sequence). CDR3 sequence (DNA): TGTGCCAGCAGCAAGATCAGCAACATGAACACTGAAGCTTTCTTT. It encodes CASSKISNMNTEAFF.

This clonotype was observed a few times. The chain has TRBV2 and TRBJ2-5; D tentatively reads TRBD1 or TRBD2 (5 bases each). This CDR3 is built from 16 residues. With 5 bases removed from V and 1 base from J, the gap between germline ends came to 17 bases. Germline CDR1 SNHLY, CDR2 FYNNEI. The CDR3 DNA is TGTGCCAGCAGTTACTCGGGGCAGGGCTTCCAAGAGACCCAGTACTTC. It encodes CASSYSGQGFQETQYF.

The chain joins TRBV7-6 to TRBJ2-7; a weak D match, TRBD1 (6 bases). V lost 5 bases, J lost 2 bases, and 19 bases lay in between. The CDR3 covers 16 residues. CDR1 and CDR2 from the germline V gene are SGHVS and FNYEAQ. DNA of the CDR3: TGTGCCAGCAGCAGCAGGACAGAGGGTAGGACCTACGAGCAGTACTTC. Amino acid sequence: CASSSRTEGRTYEQYF.

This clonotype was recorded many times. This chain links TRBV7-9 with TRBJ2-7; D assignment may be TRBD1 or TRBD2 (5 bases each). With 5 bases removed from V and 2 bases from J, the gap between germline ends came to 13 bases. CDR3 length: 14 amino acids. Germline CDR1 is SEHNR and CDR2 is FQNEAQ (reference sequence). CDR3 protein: CASSKGDGPYEQYF. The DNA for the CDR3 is TGTGCCAGCAGCAAAGGGGACGGGCCCTACGAGCAGTACTTC.

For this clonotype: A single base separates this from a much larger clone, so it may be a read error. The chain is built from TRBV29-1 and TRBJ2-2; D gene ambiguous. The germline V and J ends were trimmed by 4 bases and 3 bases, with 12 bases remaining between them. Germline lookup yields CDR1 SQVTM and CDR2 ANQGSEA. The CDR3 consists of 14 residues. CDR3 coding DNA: TGCAGCGTTGGATCTGGTGCGGACACCGGGGAGCTGTTTTTT. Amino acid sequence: CSVGSGADTGELFF.